This T cell receptor (beta chain) was obtained from a study of blood T cell repertoires in COVID-19. Across the study: The United States, Italy and Spain supplied acute and convalescent COVID-19 samples.

Per the authors' pipeline: Counts of nucleated cells, estimated from reference gene primer amplification, were obtained. Some clones are missing from TCRdb's copy, which holds only in-frame ones; the method was immunoSEQ multiplex PCR. That table is the source of V, J and clone size, and D and trimming were worked out from the DNA. The table has some 200,000 clones, about 82% seen once. Details on this clone: The same CDR3 is also encoded by other DNA sequences in this sample.

Trimming took off 4 bases at V and 3 bases at J, with 7 bases between the two ends. Germline CDR1 and CDR2: SQVTM and ANQGSEA. This CDR3 is built from 11 residues. Those enrolled in Seattle joined during active infection and were followed longitudinally afterward. V and J are TRBV29-1 and TRBJ2-7; D is possibly TRBD1 (5 bases). This clonotype was sampled from a man aged 60-69 years with COVID-19, enrolled during active disease. The specimen was peripheral blood. The DNA of the CDR3 is TGCAGCGTTGGAGACAGCTACGAGCAGTACTTC. Its translation is CSVGDSYEQYF.